This TCR beta chain derives from a study of blood T cells in healthy people across ages. Study-level background: The template switching approach captured approximately one barcoded beta molecule for every two T cells.

Next came a second PCR, run for about 7 to 12 cycles, which used a sample-barcoded 5' primer along with a J-beta primer mix. Each cDNA molecule carried a tag from a template-switch adaptor that contained 12 random nucleotides. One entry per CDR3 protein results from TCRdb running MiXCR on the 5' RACE reads. Of approximately 1.5 million distinct CDR3 sequences detected, roughly 30% appear once; the ten largest clones hold around 11%. In regard to this clonotype: No antigen is known for it.

The study's findings and limits: The fall in TCR beta diversity per million T cells was roughly linear with age.

Per the germline V gene, CDR1 is SGDLS and CDR2 is YYNGEE. V was clipped by 0 bases and J by 2 bases, with 15 bases between them. The CDR3 is 17 amino acids. This clonotype was sampled from a woman aged 25-40 years in good health. The rearrangement joins TRBV9 to TRBJ1-3, with no clear D. The sample consisted of blood. The CDR3 protein is CASSVAPSGTTGNTIYF. CDR3 coding DNA: TGTGCCAGCAGCGTAGCTCCCTCGGGAACCACTGGAAACACCATATATTTT.